The next 5 T cell receptor beta chains were all read from a single sample in a study of blood T cell repertoires in COVID-19 (TCRdb year 2020). The library was built by means of the immunoSEQ multiplex PCR assay. The clones in this table, taken by TCRdb from immuneACCESS, are in-frame only. Not every clone is retained; where verified, under half of the shortfall comes from an unresolved V gene, and the cause of the rest is unknown. This sample has about 380,000 clones in its table, and 70% to 90% of those were observed once. 0.9% to 1.5% of the sample lies in the top ten. The source material was PBMCs or T cells enriched from blood (not recorded which). These receptors all come from a woman aged 18-35 years who had recovered from COVID-19.

The chain couples TRBV7-9 to TRBJ1-6; tentatively, D is TRBD1 (6 bases). CDR1 and CDR2 from the germline V gene are SEHNR and FQNEAQ (reference sequence). V was trimmed by 3 bases and J by 7 bases, leaving 25 bases between them. The CDR3 extends over 19 amino acids. The DNA of the CDR3 is TGTGCCAGCAGCTTTCCGGCAGGGGATCCCCAGGGATCCAATTCACCCCTCCACTTT. It codes for CASSFPAGDPQGSNSPLHF.

This clone was observed a handful of times. The V call is TRBV4-2, the J call TRBJ1-3, with 12 nucleotides matching TRBD1. Germline V gives CDR1 LGHNA, CDR2 YNFKEQ. The CDR3 is made up of 18 amino acids. Unmatched junction bases numbered 5, after V lost 0 bases and J lost 2 bases. DNA for the CDR3: TGTGCCAGCAGCCAAGAGCCGGGACAGGGGGCTCCTGGAAACACCATATATTTT. Its translation is CASSQEPGQGAPGNTIYF.

The chain employs TRBV7-9 and TRBJ2-1; 8 bases are a match to TRBD2. This CDR3 has 15 residues. Losses at the gene ends were 8 bases for V and 3 bases for J; bases not matched to a gene: 9. From germline, CDR1 is SEHNR and CDR2 FQNEAQ (reference sequence). The CDR3, as DNA: TGTGCCAGCTACCAAGGGGGACTAGGCTACAATGAGCAGTTCTTC. Protein sequence: CASYQGGLGYNEQFF.

The V call is TRBV12-3 or TRBV12-4, the J call TRBJ1-2, with no clear D. The V gene lost 3 bases and the J gene lost 3 bases, with 8 bases spanning the gap. The CDR3 totals 13 residues. DNA of the CDR3: TGTGCCAGCAGTTTGTTACAGCACTATGGCTACACCTTC. Protein sequence: CASSLLQHYGYTF.

This clone was observed a few times. The rearrangement uses TRBV3-1 (or the pseudogene TRBV3-2) and TRBJ1-2, with 9 positions matching TRBD1. This CDR3 has 17 amino acids. Per germline, CDR1 LGHDT and CDR2 YNNKEL (reference sequence). With 0 bases clipped from V and 10 bases from J, the junction kept 15 bases outside the gene matches. CDR3 bases: TGTGCCAGCAGCCAAGATCGGGGGACAGGGACCTTTAAAGACTACACCTTC. It translates to CASSQDRGTGTFKDYTF.